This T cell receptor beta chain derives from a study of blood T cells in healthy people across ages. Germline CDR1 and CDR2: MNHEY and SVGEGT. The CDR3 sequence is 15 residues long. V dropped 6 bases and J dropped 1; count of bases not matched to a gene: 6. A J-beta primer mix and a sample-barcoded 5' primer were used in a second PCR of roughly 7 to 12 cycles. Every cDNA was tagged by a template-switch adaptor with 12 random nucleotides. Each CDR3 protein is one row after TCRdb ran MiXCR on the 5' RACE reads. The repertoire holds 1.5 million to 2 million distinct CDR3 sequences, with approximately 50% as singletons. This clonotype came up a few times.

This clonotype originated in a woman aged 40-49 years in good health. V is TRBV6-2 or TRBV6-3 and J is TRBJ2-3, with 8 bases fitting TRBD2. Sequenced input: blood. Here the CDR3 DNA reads TGTGCCAGCAGACCCGGGGGGGCTGGCACAGATACGCAGTATTTT. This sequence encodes CASRPGGAGTDTQYF.